One T cell receptor (beta chain) is described in this entry. Cohort 3 donors counted as recovered after two negative PCRs, clearance, or resolved symptoms. The sample is drawn from a study of blood T cell repertoires in COVID-19. At the level of the study: In each case, the material was cDNA or gDNA derived from T cells, B-cell-depleted T cells, or PBMCs.

The protocol was immunoSEQ multiplex PCR, while the TCRdb copy is restricted to in-frame clones and leaves out a portion. Of more than 400,000 clones in the sample, 90% were seen once. What was sequenced was PBMCs or T cells enriched from blood (not recorded which). The TCR sequence derives from a man aged 18-30 years who had recovered from COVID-19.

CDR3: CASSWDRGLVYGYTF. As DNA, the CDR3 is TGTGCCAGCAGCTGGGACAGGGGGCTCGTCTATGGCTACACCTTC. J is TRBJ1-2 and V is TRBV13; 12 positions match TRBD1. The CDR3 extends over 15 amino acids. CDR1 is PRHDT, CDR2 FYEKMQ, per germline (reference sequence). With 4 bases clipped from V and 4 bases from J, the junction kept 4 bases outside the gene matches.